This TCR beta chain is from a study of T cell responses to AZD1222 COVID-19 vaccine. Study-wide results and limits: Only 5 or 6 people who got AZD1222 tested seropositive at baseline. Rises in breadth and depth of Spike-specific TCRs came after two AZD1222 doses. Donor demographics were predominantly white British with a female majority; clonal diversity may be underestimated.

Profiling relied on immunoSEQ multiplex PCR, and the TCRdb table lists in-frame clones only, not all of them. Here the sample spans tens of thousands of clones, approximately 89% being singletons. Both about-4-week and about-12-week second-dose recipients were combined. Germline V gene lookup returns CDR1 LNHDA and CDR2 SQIVND (reference sequence). Trimming took 5 bases from V and 8 from J; bases not matched to a gene: 11. The CDR3 contains 15 residues. As regards this clone: Its antigen is still unknown.

This TCR came from an adult who received the AZD1222 COVID-19 vaccine. The sequenced sample was peripheral blood, obtained 28 days after the second AZD1222 dose. The chain uses TRBV19 and TRBJ1-4, with 7 nucleotides matching TRBD1. This CDR3 is CASSPRQGVREKLFF. CDR3 DNA sequence: TGTGCCAGTAGTCCTCGCCAGGGGGTGAGAGAAAAACTGTTTTTT.